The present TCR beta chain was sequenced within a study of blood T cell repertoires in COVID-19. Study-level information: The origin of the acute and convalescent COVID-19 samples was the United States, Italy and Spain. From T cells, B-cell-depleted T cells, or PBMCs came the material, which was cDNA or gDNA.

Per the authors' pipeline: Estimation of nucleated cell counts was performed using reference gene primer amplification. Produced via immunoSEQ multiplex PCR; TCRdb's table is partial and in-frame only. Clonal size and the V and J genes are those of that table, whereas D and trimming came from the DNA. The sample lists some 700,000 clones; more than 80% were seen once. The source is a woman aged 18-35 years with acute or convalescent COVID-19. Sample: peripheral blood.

CDR3 sequence (DNA): TGTGCCAGCAGAGGGGCAGGGGAGGAAAAACTGTTTTTT. Translation: CASRGAGEEKLFF. The chain recombines TRBV2 with TRBJ1-4; D may be TRBD1 (6 bases). This CDR3 comprises 13 residues. Trimming cost V 6 bases and J 8 bases, with 13 bases left between them. CDR1 and CDR2 from the germline V gene are SNHLY and FYNNEI.